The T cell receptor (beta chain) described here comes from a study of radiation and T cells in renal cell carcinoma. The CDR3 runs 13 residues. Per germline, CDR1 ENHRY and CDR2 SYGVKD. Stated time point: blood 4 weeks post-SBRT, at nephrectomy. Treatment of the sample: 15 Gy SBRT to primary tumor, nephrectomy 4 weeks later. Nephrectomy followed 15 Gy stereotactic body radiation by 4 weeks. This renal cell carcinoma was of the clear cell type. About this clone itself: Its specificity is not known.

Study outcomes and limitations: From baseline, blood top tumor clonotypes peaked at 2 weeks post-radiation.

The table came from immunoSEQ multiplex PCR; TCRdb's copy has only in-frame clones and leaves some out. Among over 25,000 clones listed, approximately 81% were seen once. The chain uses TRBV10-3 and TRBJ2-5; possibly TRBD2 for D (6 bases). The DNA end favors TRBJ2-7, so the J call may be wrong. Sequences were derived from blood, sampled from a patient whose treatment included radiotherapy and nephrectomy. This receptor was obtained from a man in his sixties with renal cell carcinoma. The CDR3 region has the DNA TGTGCCACCGGCGGGGACTCCTCCCGCGAGCAGTACTTC. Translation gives CATGGDSSREQYF.